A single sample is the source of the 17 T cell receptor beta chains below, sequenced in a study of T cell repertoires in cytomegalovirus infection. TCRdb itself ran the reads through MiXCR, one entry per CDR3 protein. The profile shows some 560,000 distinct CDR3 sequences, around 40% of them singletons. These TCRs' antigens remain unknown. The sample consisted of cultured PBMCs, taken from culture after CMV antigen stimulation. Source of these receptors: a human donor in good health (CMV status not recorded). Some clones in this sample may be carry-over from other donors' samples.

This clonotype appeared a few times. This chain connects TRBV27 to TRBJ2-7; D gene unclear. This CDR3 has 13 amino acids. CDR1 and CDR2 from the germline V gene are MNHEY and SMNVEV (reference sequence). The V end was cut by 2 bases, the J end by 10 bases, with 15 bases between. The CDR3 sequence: CASSLMRNTPQYF. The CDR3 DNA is TGTGCCAGCAGTTTAATGAGGAATACTCCTCAGTACTTC.

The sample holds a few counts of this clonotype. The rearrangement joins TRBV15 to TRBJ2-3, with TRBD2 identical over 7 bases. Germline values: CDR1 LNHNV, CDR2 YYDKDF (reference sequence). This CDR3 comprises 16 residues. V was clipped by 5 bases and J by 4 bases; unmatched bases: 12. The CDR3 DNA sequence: TGTGCCACCAGCGACCGTGGGGGAGGGCTCGCAGATACGCAGTATTTT. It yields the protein CATSDRGGGLADTQYF. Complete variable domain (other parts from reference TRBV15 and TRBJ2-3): DAMVIQNPRYQVTQFGKPVTLSCSQTLNHNVMYWYQQKSSQAPKLLFHYYDKDFNNEADTPDNFQSRRPNTSFCFLDIRSPGLGDTAMYLCATSDRGGGLADTQYFGPGTRLTVL.

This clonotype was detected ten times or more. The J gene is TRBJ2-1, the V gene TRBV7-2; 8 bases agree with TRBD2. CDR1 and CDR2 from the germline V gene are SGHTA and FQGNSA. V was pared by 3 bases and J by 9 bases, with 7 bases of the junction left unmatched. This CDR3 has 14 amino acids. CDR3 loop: CASSLAGGGGEQFF. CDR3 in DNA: TGTGCCAGCAGCTTGGCGGGGGGAGGGGGTGAGCAGTTCTTC.

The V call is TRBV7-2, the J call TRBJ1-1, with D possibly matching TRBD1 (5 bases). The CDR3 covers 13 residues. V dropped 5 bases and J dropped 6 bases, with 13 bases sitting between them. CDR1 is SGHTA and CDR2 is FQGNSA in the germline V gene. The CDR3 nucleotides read TGTGCCAGCAGCCAGCCCGGGACCGCTGAAGCTTTCTTT. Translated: CASSQPGTAEAFF.

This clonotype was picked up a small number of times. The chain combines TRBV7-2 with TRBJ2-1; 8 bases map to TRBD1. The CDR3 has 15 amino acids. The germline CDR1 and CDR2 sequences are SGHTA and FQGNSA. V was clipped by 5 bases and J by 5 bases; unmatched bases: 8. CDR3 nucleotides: TGTGCCAGCAGCCTGACAGGGGCTAGTAACAATGAGCAGTTCTTC. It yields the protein CASSLTGASNNEQFF.

The CDR3: CASRVTGTLNQPQHF. CDR3 DNA: TGTGCCAGCAGAGTCACCGGGACATTAAATCAGCCCCAGCATTTT. The J gene is TRBJ1-5, the V gene TRBV6-2 or TRBV6-3, with D perhaps matching TRBD1 (6 bases). From germline, CDR1 is MNHEY and CDR2 SVGEGT. The CDR3 totals 15 residues. V shed 6 bases and J shed 4 bases, with 16 bases lying between them.

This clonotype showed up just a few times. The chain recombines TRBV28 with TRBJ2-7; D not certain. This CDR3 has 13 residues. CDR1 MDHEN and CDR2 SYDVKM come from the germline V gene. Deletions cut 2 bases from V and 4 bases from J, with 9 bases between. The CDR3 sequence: CASSLGPQYEQYF. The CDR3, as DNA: TGTGCCAGCAGTTTAGGCCCCCAATACGAGCAGTACTTC.

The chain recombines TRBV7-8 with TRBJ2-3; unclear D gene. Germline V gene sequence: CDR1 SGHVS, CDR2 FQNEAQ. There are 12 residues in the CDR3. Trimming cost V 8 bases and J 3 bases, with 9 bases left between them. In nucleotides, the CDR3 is TGTGCCAGCCTTGGCTGGACAGATACGCAGTATTTT. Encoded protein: CASLGWTDTQYF.

The CDR3 DNA reads TGTGCCAGCAGCTACGAACCCCCCGGGACTGCAGGCAATGAGCAGTTCTTC. This sequence encodes CASSYEPPGTAGNEQFF. J is TRBJ2-1 and V is TRBV7-2; D is possibly TRBD2 (6 bases). Between the trimmed V and J ends, which lost 4 bases and 6 bases, there was a span of 22 bases. The CDR3 length is 17 residues. CDR1 SGHTA and CDR2 FQGNSA come from the germline V gene.

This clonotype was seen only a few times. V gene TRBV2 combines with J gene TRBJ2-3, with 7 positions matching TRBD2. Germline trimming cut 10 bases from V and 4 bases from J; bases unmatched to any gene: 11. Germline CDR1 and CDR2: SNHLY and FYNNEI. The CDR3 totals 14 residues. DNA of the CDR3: TGTGCCATCACGACTAGCCTAAGCCCAGATACGCAGTATTTT. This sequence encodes CAITTSLSPDTQYF. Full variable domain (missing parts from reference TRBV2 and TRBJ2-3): EPEVTQTPSHQVTQMGQEVILRCVPISNHLYFYWYRQILGQKVEFLVSFYNNEISEKSEIFDDQFSVERPDGSNFTLKIRSTKLEDSAMYFCAITTSLSPDTQYFGPGTRLTVL.

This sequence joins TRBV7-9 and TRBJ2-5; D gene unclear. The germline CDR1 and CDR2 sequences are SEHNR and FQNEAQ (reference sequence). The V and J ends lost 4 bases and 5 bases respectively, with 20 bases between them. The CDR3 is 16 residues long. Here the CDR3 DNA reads TGTGCCAGCAGCTCCACCGGGTTTAGGCCGGAGGAGACCCAGTACTTC. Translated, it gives CASSSTGFRPEETQYF.

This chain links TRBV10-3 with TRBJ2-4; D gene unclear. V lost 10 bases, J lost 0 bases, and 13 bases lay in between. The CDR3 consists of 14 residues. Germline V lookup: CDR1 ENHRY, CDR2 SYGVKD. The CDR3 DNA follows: TGTGCCAGCTCCCATACCCTAGCCAAAAACATTCAGTACTTC. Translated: CASSHTLAKNIQYF.

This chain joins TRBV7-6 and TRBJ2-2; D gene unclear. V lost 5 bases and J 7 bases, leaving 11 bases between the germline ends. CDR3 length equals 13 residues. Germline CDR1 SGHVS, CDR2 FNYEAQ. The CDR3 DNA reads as TGTGCCAGCAGCCCATCTTGGGGCGGGGAGCTGTTTTTT. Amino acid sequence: CASSPSWGGELFF.

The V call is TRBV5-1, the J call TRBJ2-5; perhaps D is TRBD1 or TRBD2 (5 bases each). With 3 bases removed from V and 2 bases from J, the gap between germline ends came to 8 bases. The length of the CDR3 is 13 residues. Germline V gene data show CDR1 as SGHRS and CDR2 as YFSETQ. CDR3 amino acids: CASSWGMQETQYF. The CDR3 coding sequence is TGCGCCAGCAGCTGGGGGATGCAAGAGACCCAGTACTTC.

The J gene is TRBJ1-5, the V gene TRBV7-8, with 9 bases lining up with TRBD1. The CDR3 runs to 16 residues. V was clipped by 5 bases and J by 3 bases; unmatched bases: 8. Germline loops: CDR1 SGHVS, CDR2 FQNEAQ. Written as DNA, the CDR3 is TGTGCCAGCAGCGCCTGGGGACAGGGTCTCAATCAGCCCCAGCATTTT. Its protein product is CASSAWGQGLNQPQHF.

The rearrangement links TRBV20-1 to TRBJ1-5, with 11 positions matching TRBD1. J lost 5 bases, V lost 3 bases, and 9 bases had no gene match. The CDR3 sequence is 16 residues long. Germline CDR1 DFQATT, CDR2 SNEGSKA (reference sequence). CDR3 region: CSASKGGQGADQPQHF. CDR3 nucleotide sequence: TGCAGTGCTAGTAAAGGCGGACAGGGGGCGGATCAGCCCCAGCATTTT.

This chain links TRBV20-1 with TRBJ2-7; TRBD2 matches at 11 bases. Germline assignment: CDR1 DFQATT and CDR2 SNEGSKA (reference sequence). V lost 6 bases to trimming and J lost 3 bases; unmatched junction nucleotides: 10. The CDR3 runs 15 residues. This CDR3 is CSALTSGRQFYEQYF. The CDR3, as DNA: TGCAGTGCACTAACTAGCGGGAGACAATTCTACGAGCAGTACTTC.